The clone carrying this TCR beta chain has only a few counts. Clones were sequenced by immunoSEQ multiplex PCR, and TCRdb holds only the in-frame ones, with some missing. Found here are approximately 11,000 clones, roughly 63% of them singletons; the top ten hold roughly 50%. These data come from a study of OX40 agonist ivuxolimab in advanced cancers. CDR3 length: 8 amino acids. Sequencing was performed on CD4+ or CD8+ T cells sorted from blood, taken in a trial of the OX40 agonist ivuxolimab. The chain employs TRBV1 and TRBJ2-2. TRBV1 is reported as a pseudogene. The TCR comes from an adult with an advanced solid tumor such as melanoma, head and neck, liver or kidney cancer. CDR3 nucleotide sequence: TGCACCAGCAGGGAGCTGTTTTTT. Translation gives CTSRELFF.